The clone carrying this T cell receptor beta chain was detected ten times or more. Its cognate antigen is unknown. V lost 6 bases, J lost 0 bases, and 7 bases stayed unmatched. Germline loops: CDR1 SNHLY, CDR2 FYNNEI. The CDR3 has 17 amino acids. In TCRdb, the 5' RACE reads were re-called with MiXCR into one record per CDR3 protein. This sample has about 52,000 distinct CDR3 sequences; around 7.4% occur once, and the top ten carry around 7.8%. This specimen belongs to a study of CD8 T cells in ankylosing spondylitis. Findings of the study overall: Reports say disease-linked clones showed up significantly more in matched ankylosing spondylitis synovial fluid. Typical of ankylosing spondylitis blood, it appeared, was a TCR beta motif of under 10 highly homologous variants. Within peripheral blood, clones linked to disease were CD8+ and relatively rare.

The sequencing input was blood, either unsorted or a sorted T cell fraction (not recorded which). This receptor was obtained from a female donor with ankylosing spondylitis or in good health (not recorded which). The rearrangement uses TRBV2 and TRBJ1-6; 8 bases align to TRBD1. CDR3 sequence: CASRGNRGSSYNSPLHF. CDR3 nucleotides: TGTGCCAGCAGAGGAAACAGGGGGAGCTCCTATAATTCACCCCTCCACTTT.